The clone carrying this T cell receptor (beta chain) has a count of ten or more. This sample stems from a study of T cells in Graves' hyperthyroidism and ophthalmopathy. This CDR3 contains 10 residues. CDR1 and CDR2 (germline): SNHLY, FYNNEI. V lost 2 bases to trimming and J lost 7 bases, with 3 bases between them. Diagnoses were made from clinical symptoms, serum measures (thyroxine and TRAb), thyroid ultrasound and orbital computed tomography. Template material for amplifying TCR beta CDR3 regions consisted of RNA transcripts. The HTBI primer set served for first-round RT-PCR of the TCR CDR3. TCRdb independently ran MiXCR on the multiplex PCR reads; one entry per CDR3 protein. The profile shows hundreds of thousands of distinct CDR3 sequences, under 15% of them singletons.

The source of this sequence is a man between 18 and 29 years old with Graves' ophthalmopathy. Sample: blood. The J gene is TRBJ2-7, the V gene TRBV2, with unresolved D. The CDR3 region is CASSEWEQYF. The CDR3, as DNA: TGTGCCAGCAGTGAATGGGAGCAGTACTTC.